Reported below is one T cell receptor beta chain. This sample is drawn from a study of blood T cell dynamics during melanoma immunotherapy. The germline V gene encodes CDR1 LNHDA and CDR2 SQIVND (reference sequence). J lost 6 bases, V lost 5 bases, and 7 bases had no gene match. This CDR3 contains 15 residues. As to time point: pre-treatment baseline. Profiled with immunoSEQ multiplex PCR; TCRdb holds only in-frame clones, not every one. The sample consists of 5,900 or so clones, approximately 85% of them appearing once. Source: blood, taken from a patient treated with checkpoint blockade. This TCR derives from a human donor with melanoma. The chain couples TRBV19 to TRBJ1-5; 10 positions agree with TRBD1. DNA of the CDR3: TGTGCCAGTAGTGCCGGACAGGGGGAGGCTCAGCCCCAGCATTTT. Translation: CASSAGQGEAQPQHF.